The 2 T cell receptor beta chains below were found in one sample sequenced in a study of cytomegalovirus exposure and HLA in healthy donors. Primers included in the PCR were 60 Vbeta and 13 Jbeta primers. Libraries were prepared by immunoSEQ multiplex PCR; TCRdb keeps only in-frame clonotypes and omits some of them. The profile shows 110,000 or so clones, under 85% of them singletons. Sequences were obtained from PBMCs. These receptors were taken from a man aged 35 to 55 in good health and CMV-seronegative.

This chain links TRBV27 with TRBJ2-6, with 7 bases fitting TRBD1. Germline loops: CDR1 MNHEY, CDR2 SMNVEV (reference sequence). There are 17 residues in the CDR3. The V segment lost 5 bases and the J segment 4 bases; nucleotides outside the gene matches: 11. CDR3 protein: CASSHTRQGGGANVLTF. The CDR3 region has the DNA TGTGCCAGCAGTCATACCCGACAGGGTGGAGGGGCCAACGTCCTGACTTTC.

This sequence joins TRBV30 and TRBJ2-7; possible D gene TRBD1, 5 bases. There are 14 residues in the CDR3. Germline V gene sequence: CDR1 GTSNPN, CDR2 SVGIG (reference sequence). Trimming left V 0 bases short and J 2 bases short, with 11 bases between. CDR3 sequence (DNA): TGTGCCTGGAGTGTACAAGGGGTCCCCTACGAGCAGTACTTC. Translated: CAWSVQGVPYEQYF.